This TCR beta chain was identified during a study of blood T cell repertoires in COVID-19. The CDR3 sequence is 17 residues long. Germline CDR1 MDHEN, CDR2 SYDVKM. Germline trimming cut 5 bases from V and 5 bases from J; bases unmatched to any gene: 15. As processed by the authors: Amplified reference gene primers provided the basis for estimating nucleated cell counts. Assay used: immunoSEQ multiplex PCR; TCRdb lists only in-frame clones, some missing. V, J and clone size reflect that table, while D and trimming were determined from the DNA. The sample shows a few hundred thousand clones, more than 75% of them seen only once.

The source of this sequence is a woman in her forties or fifties with acute or convalescent COVID-19. The chain recombines TRBV28 with TRBJ1-2, with 9 positions matching TRBD1. Input material: peripheral blood. The CDR3 region has the DNA TGTGCCAGCAGTCTTTACCTTGCATTGGACAGGGGTTATGGCTACACCTTC. This sequence encodes CASSLYLALDRGYGYTF.